The source of this T cell receptor beta chain is a study of T cell responses to AZD1222 COVID-19 vaccine. Generated by immunoSEQ multiplex PCR, the TCRdb table keeps only in-frame clones and is missing some. The sample consists of about 84,000 clones, roughly 87% of them appearing once. Trimming stripped 3 bases from V and 7 bases from J, with 13 bases between. Germline V gene sequence: CDR1 SEHNR, CDR2 FQNEAQ (reference sequence). CDR3 length equals 14 residues. The sample consisted of peripheral blood, taken on day 0 of AZD1222 vaccination. The receptor was isolated from an adult in good health. The chain combines TRBV7-9 with TRBJ2-1; D is perhaps TRBD1 or TRBD2 (5 bases each). CDR3 region: CASSLRGERNEQFF. Written as DNA, the CDR3 is TGTGCCAGCAGCTTGAGAGGGGAAAGAAATGAGCAGTTCTTC.